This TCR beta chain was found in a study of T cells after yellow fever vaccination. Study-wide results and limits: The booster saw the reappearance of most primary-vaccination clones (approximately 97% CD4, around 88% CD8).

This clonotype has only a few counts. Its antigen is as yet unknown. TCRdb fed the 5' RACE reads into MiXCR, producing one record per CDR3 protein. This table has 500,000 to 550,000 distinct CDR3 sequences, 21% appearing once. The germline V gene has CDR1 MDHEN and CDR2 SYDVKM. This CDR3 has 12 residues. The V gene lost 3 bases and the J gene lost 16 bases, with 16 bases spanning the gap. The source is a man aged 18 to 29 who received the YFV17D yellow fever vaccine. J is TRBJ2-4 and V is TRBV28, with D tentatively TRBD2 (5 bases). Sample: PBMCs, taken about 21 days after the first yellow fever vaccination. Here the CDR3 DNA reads TGTGCCAGCAGTTTTCGGAACTACGGGATTTACTTC. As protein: CASSFRNYGIYF.